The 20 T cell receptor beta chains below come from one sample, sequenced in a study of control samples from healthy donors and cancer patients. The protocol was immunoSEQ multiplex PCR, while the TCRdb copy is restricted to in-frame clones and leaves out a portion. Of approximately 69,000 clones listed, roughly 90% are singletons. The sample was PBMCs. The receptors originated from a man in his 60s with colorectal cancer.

The CDR3 is CASSPSVGRENGYTF. CDR3 bases: TGCGCCAGCAGCCCGTCGGTAGGGAGGGAAAACGGCTACACCTTC. The chain has TRBV5-1 and TRBJ1-2; no firm D call. From germline, CDR1 is SGHRS and CDR2 YFSETQ. There are 15 residues in the CDR3. V lost 4 bases and J 8 bases, leaving 21 bases between the germline ends. Complete variable domain (other parts from reference TRBV5-1 and TRBJ1-2): KAGVTQTPRYLIKTRGQQVTLSCSPISGHRSVSWYQQTPGQGLQFLFEYFSETQRNKGNFPGRFSGRQFSNSRSEMNVSTLELGDSALYLCASSPSVGRENGYTFGSGTRLTVV.

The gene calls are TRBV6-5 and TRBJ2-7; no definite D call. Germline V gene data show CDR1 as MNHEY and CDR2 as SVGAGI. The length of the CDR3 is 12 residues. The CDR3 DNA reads TGTGCTGCCCGGAGCAGCACCTACGAGCAGTACTTC. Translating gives CAARSSTYEQYF.

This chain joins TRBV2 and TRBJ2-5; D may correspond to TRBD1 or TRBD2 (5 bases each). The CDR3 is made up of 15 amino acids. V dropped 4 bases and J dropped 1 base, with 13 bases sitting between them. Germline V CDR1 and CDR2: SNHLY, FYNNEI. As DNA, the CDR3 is TGTGCCAGCAGTGGGGTTCGGGGCGTCCAAGAGACCCAGTACTTC. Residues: CASSGVRGVQETQYF.

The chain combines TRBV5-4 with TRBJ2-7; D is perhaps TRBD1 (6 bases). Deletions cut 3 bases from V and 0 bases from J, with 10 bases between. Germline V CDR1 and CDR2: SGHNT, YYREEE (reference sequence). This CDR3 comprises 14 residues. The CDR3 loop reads CASSSNRVSYEQYF. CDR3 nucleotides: TGTGCCAGCAGCTCAAACAGGGTCTCCTACGAGCAGTACTTC.

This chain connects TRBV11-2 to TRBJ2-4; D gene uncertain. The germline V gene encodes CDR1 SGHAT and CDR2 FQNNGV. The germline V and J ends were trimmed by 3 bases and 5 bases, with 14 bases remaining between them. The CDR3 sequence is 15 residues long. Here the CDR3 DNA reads TGTGCCAGCAGCTTTAACCCCTCTATGGAAAACATTCAGTACTTC. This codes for CASSFNPSMENIQYF. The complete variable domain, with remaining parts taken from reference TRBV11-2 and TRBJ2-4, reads EAGVAQSPRYKIIEKRQSVAFWCNPISGHATLYWYQQILGQGPKLLIQFQNNGVVDDSQLPKDRFSAERLKGVDSTLKIQPAKLEDSAVYLCASSFNPSMENIQYFGAGTRLSVL.

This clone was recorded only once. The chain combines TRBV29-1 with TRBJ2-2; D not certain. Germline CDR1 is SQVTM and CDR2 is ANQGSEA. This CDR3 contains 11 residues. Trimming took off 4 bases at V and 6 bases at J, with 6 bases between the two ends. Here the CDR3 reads CSVGRAGELFF. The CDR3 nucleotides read TGCAGCGTTGGGCGAGCCGGGGAGCTGTTTTTT.

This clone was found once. DNA of the CDR3: TGTGCCAGTACCCCACCGGGTGCAGGGTCAATCTATGGCTACACCTTC. Protein: CASTPPGAGSIYGYTF. The chain carries TRBV19 and TRBJ1-2, with D possibly TRBD1 on 5 matching bases. From germline, CDR1 is LNHDA and CDR2 SQIVND (reference sequence). V lost 7 bases to trimming and J lost 4 bases, with 22 bases between them. The CDR3 runs 16 residues.

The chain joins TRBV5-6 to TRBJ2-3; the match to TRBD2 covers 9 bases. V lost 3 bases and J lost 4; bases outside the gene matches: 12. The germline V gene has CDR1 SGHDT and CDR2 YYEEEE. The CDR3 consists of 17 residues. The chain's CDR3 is CASSSTGRGGPADTQYF. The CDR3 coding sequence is TGTGCCAGCAGCTCTACGGGGCGGGGGGGCCCCGCAGATACGCAGTATTTT.

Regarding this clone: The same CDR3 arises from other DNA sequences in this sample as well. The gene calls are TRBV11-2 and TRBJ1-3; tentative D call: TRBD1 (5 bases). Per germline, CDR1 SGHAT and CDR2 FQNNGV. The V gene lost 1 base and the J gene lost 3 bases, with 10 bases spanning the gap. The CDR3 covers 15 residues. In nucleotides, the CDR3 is TGTGCCAGCAGCTTAGTAGCAGGGTTTGGAAACACCATATATTTT. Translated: CASSLVAGFGNTIYF.

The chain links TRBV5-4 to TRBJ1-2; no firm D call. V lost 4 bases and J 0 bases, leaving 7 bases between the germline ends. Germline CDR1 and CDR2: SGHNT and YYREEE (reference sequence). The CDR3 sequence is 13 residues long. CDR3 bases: TGTGCCAGCAGCCCCTCGGCTAACTATGGCTACACCTTC. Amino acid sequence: CASSPSANYGYTF. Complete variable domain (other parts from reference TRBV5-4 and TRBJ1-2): ETGVTQSPTHLIKTRGQQVTLRCSSQSGHNTVSWYQQALGQGPQFIFQYYREEENGRGNFPPRFSGLQFPNYSSELNVNALELDDSALYLCASSPSANYGYTFGSGTRLTVV.

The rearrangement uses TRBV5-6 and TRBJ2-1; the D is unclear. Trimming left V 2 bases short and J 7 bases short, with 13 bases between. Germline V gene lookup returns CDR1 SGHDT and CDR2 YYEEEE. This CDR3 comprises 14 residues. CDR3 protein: CASSFLKGANEQFF. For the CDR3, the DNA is TGTGCCAGCAGCTTCTTGAAGGGTGCGAATGAGCAGTTCTTC.

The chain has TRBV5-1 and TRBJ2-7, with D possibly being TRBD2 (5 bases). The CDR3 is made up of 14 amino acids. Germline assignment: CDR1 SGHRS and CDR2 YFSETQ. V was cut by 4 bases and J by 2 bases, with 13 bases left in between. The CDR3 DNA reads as TGCGCCAGCAGCCTAGCATCACCCCCCTACGAGCAGTACTTC. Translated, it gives CASSLASPPYEQYF.

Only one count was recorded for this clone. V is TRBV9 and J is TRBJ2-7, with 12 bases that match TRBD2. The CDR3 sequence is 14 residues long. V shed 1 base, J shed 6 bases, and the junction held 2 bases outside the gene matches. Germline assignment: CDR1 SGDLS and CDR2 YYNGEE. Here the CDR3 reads CASSVQLAGGEQYF. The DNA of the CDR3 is TGTGCCAGCAGCGTACAACTAGCGGGGGGCGAGCAGTACTTC.

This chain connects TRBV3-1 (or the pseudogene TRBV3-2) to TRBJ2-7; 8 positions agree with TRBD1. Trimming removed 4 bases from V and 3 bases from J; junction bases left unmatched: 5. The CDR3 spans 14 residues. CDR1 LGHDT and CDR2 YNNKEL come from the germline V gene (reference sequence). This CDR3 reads CASSPGTGYYEQYF. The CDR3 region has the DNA TGTGCCAGCAGCCCCGGGACAGGATACTACGAGCAGTACTTC.

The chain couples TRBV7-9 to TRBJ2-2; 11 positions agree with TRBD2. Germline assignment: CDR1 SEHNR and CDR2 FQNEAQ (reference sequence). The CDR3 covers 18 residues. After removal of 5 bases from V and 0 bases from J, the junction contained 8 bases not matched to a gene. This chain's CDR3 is CASSHSSGGVTNTGELFF. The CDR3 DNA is TGTGCCAGCAGCCACAGTAGCGGGGGGGTAACGAACACCGGGGAGCTGTTTTTT. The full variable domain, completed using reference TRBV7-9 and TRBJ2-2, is DTGVSQNPRHKITKRGQNVTFRCDPISEHNRLYWYRQTLGQGPEFLTYFQNEAQLEKSRLLSDRFSAERPKGSFSTLEIQRTEQGDSAMYLCASSHSSGGVTNTGELFFGEGSRLTVL.

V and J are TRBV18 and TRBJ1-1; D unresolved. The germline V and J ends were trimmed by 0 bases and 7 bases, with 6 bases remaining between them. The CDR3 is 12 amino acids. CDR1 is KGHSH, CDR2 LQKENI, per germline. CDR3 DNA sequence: TGTGCCAGCTCACCACCCCGGGTTGAAGCTTTCTTT. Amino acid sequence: CASSPPRVEAFF. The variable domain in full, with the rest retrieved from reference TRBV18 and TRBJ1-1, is NAGVMQNPRHLVRRRGQEARLRCSPMKGHSHVYWYRQLPEEGLKFMVYLQKENIIDESGMPKERFSAEFPKEGPSILRIQQVVRGDSAAYFCASSPPRVEAFFGQGTRLTVV.

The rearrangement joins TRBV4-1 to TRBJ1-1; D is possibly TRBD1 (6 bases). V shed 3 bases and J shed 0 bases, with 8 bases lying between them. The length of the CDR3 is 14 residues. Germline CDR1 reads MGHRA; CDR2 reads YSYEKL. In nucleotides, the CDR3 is TGCGCCAGCAGCCATGGACAGATGAACACTGAAGCTTTCTTT. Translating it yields CASSHGQMNTEAFF.

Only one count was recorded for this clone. The CDR3 DNA sequence: TGTGCCAGCTCGACCACTAGCGGGGGGCCTCAAAACATTCAGTACTTC. It translates to CASSTTSGGPQNIQYF. The rearrangement uses TRBV18 and TRBJ2-4; 12 bases align to TRBD2. The CDR3 length is 16 residues. CDR1 is KGHSH, CDR2 LQKENI, per germline. V lost 6 bases to trimming and J lost 5 bases; unmatched junction nucleotides: 8.

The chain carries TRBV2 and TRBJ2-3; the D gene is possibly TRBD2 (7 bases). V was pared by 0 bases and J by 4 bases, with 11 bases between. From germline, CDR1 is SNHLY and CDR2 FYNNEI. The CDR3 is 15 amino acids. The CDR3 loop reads CASSEAGGAADTQYF. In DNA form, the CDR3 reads TGTGCCAGCAGTGAAGCAGGGGGGGCCGCAGATACGCAGTATTTT.

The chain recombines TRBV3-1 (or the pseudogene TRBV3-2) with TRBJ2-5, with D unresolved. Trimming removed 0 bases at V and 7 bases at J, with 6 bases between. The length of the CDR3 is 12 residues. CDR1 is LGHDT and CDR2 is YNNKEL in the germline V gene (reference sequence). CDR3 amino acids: CASSQDVTTQYF. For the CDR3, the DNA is TGTGCCAGCAGCCAAGATGTAACGACCCAGTACTTC.